The entry that follows covers one TCR beta chain sequence. The germline gives CDR1 MDHEN, CDR2 SYDVKM. Deletions cut 5 bases from V and 5 bases from J, with 12 bases between. The CDR3 runs 13 residues. A sample-barcoded 5' primer and a J-beta primer mix were used in a second PCR of about 7 to 12 cycles. TCRdb analysed the 5' RACE reads with MiXCR anew, one entry per CDR3 protein. The table lists roughly 700,000 distinct CDR3 sequences, around half of them singletons. The sample comes from a study of blood T cells in healthy people across ages. The chain couples TRBV28 to TRBJ2-5, with D tentatively TRBD2 (5 bases). This clonotype originated in a woman aged 55-69 years in good health. What was sequenced was blood. CDR3: CASSRLRIETQYF. Here the CDR3 DNA reads TGTGCCAGCAGTAGACTACGGATTGAGACCCAGTACTTC.